These 31 T cell receptor beta chains originate from one sample sequenced in a study of early T cells in non-severe SARS-CoV-2 infection. MiXCR, applied by TCRdb to the 5' RACE reads, yields one record per CDR3 protein. There are about 49,000 distinct CDR3 sequences in the sample; about 6.3% occur only once, and about 2.7% lies in the top ten. Sample: whole blood, taken at baseline. The source is an adult who was a healthcare worker with PCR-confirmed SARS-CoV-2 infection or an uninfected control (not recorded which).

The V and J genes are TRBV30 and TRBJ1-4, with TRBD1 matching 9 bases. The CDR3 spans 15 residues. Germline trimming cut 2 bases from V and 4 bases from J; bases unmatched to any gene: 5. Germline CDR1 is GTSNPN and CDR2 is SVGIG (reference sequence). DNA of the CDR3: TGTGCCTGGAGTCCAACGACAGGGGGTAATGAAAAACTGTTTTTT. Translating gives CAWSPTTGGNEKLFF.

The rearrangement links TRBV30 to TRBJ2-7; perhaps D is TRBD1 or TRBD2 (5 bases each). The CDR3 totals 13 residues. Looked up from germline, CDR1 is GTSNPN and CDR2 is SVGIG (reference sequence). Trimming shortened V by 2 bases and J by 1 base, and 9 bases separated the two germline ends. The CDR3 protein is CAWSPWGSYEQYF. The CDR3 bases are TGTGCCTGGAGTCCGTGGGGGTCCTACGAGCAGTACTTC.

This clonotype showed up just a few times. The chain joins TRBV29-1 to TRBJ2-5; a weak D match, TRBD1 (6 bases). CDR1 is SQVTM, CDR2 ANQGSEA, per germline. The CDR3 loop spans 12 amino acids. The CDR3 loop reads CSANRDQETQYF. CDR3 DNA sequence: TGCAGTGCCAACAGGGATCAAGAGACCCAGTACTTC.

This clonotype has ten or more counts. The V call is TRBV6-2 or TRBV6-3, the J call TRBJ2-3; D uncertain. There are 13 residues in the CDR3. The V gene lost 0 bases and the J gene lost 0 bases, with 1 base spanning the gap. CDR1 is MNHEY and CDR2 is SVGEGT in the germline V gene. The CDR3 reads CASSYSSTDTQYF. CDR3 nucleotide sequence: TGTGCCAGCAGTTACTCTAGCACAGATACGCAGTATTTT.

This clonotype has at least ten counts. The chain links TRBV9 to TRBJ2-5; 8 bases agree with TRBD1. Germline V CDR1 and CDR2: SGDLS, YYNGEE. V gave up 3 bases and J gave up 2 bases; unmatched junction bases: 3. The CDR3 has 14 residues. The CDR3 reads CASSAGQGQETQYF. The CDR3 DNA reads TGTGCCAGCAGCGCAGGACAGGGACAAGAGACCCAGTACTTC.

V is TRBV7-2 and J is TRBJ2-3; TRBD2 matches 7 bases. The CDR3 is 14 amino acids. The J segment lost 6 bases and the V segment lost 5 bases, leaving 8 bases of the junction unmatched. Per germline, CDR1 SGHTA and CDR2 FQGNSA. CDR3 sequence reads: CASSGWEGSDTQYF. The CDR3 DNA reads as TGTGCCAGCAGCGGGTGGGAGGGGTCGGATACGCAGTATTTT.

This clonotype appeared many times. Sequence at one end of the junction differs from germline and may be a read error. The chain is built from TRBV2 and TRBJ2-6, with D possibly TRBD1 on 5 matching bases. CDR3 length: 17 amino acids. Germline loops: CDR1 SNHLY, CDR2 FYNNEI. DNA for the CDR3: TGTGCCATCCACCCATGGGGCTCCCAAGGTTGGGCCAACGTCCTGATTTTC. Amino acids: CAIHPWGSQGWANVLIF.

At least ten counts were recorded for this clonotype. The chain has TRBV5-5 and TRBJ2-2; 9 bases fit TRBD2. J gave up 3 bases and V 4 bases, and 13 bases lay outside the gene matches. The CDR3 consists of 18 residues. The germline CDR1 and CDR2 sequences are SGHKS and YYEKEE (reference sequence). DNA for the CDR3: TGTGCCAGCAGCGCAGCGGGGGGCCTTAGACGCTACACCGGGGAGCTGTTTTTT. Its translation is CASSAAGGLRRYTGELFF.

This clonotype was detected many times. This rearrangement joins TRBV7-9 to TRBJ1-3, with TRBD1 matching over 11 bases. The trim removed 6 bases at V and 4 bases at J, leaving 5 bases unmatched. CDR1 and CDR2 (germline): SEHNR, FQNEAQ (reference sequence). CDR3 length: 15 residues. DNA of the CDR3: TGTGCCAGCAGTTATGGACAGGGGGCAGGAAACACCATATATTTT. It yields the protein CASSYGQGAGNTIYF.

This clonotype was counted once. The chain couples TRBV18 to TRBJ2-2; 10 nucleotides agree with TRBD2. V shed 0 bases and J 5 bases; nucleotides not matched to a gene: 3. The CDR3 extends over 16 amino acids. The germline V gene encodes CDR1 KGHSH and CDR2 LQKENI. CDR3 residues: CASSPPTSGETGELFF. The CDR3, as DNA: TGTGCCAGCTCACCACCCACTAGCGGGGAAACCGGGGAGCTGTTTTTT.

This clonotype was recorded at least ten times. CDR3 region: CASSPLARGYNEQFF. CDR3 in DNA: TGTGCCAGCAGCCCCCTAGCTCGCGGGTACAATGAGCAGTTCTTC. The chain uses TRBV5-6 and TRBJ2-1; D is perhaps TRBD2 (5 bases). This CDR3 is built from 15 residues. Looked up from germline, CDR1 is SGHDT and CDR2 is YYEEEE. V lost 4 bases and J lost 4, with 15 bases in between.

The table lists this clonotype with a few counts. The V gene is TRBV29-1, the J gene TRBJ2-1; a weak D match, TRBD2 (6 bases). Germline assignment: CDR1 SQVTM and CDR2 ANQGSEA. The V and J ends lost 4 bases and 3 bases respectively, with 13 bases between them. CDR3 length equals 14 residues. CDR3 nucleotides: TGCAGCGTTGCTAGCGCCGGACGCTACAATGAGCAGTTCTTC. Protein product: CSVASAGRYNEQFF.

This clonotype was seen a handful of times. CDR3 amino acids: CAREIRDLNEQFF. The CDR3 DNA follows: TGTGCCAGGGAAATCCGGGACCTAAATGAGCAGTTCTTC. The J gene is TRBJ2-1, the V gene TRBV2; D might be TRBD1 or TRBD2, each matching 5 bases. Trimming removed 9 bases at V and 7 bases at J, with 16 bases between. The CDR3 loop spans 13 amino acids. Germline V gives CDR1 SNHLY, CDR2 FYNNEI. The full variable domain, its missing parts supplied by reference TRBV2 and TRBJ2-1, is EPEVTQTPSHQVTQMGQEVILRCVPISNHLYFYWYRQILGQKVEFLVSFYNNEISEKSEIFDDQFSVERPDGSNFTLKIRSTKLEDSAMYFCAREIRDLNEQFFGPGTRLTVL.

This sequence joins TRBV10-3 and TRBJ1-1; TRBD1 aligns across 8 bases. Germline V lookup: CDR1 ENHRY, CDR2 SYGVKD. The CDR3 length is 14 residues. Unmatched junction bases numbered 11, after V lost 10 bases and J lost 4 bases. CDR3 DNA: TGTGCCACGCAGGACAGGGTGGGGGCCACTGAAGCTTTCTTT. Translated: CATQDRVGATEAFF.

This clonotype has at least ten counts. The chain couples TRBV9 to TRBJ2-3, with D perhaps TRBD1 or TRBD2 (5 bases each). The V gene lost 5 bases and the J gene lost 4 bases, with 26 bases spanning the gap. The germline gives CDR1 SGDLS, CDR2 YYNGEE. This CDR3 region has 18 residues. The CDR3 sequence: CASSSVLEGSSAADTQYF. The CDR3 DNA sequence: TGTGCCAGCAGTTCTGTTCTTGAGGGGTCCTCGGCGGCAGATACGCAGTATTTT. Variable domain in full (rest from reference TRBV9 and TRBJ2-3): DSGVTQTPKHLITATGQRVTLRCSPRSGDLSVYWYQQSLDQGLQFLIQYYNGEERAKGNILERFSAQQFPDLHSELNLSSLELGDSALYFCASSSVLEGSSAADTQYFGPGTRLTVL.

This clonotype was found a few times. The rearrangement links TRBV3-1 to TRBJ1-6; 11 nucleotides line up with TRBD1. Germline lookup yields CDR1 LGHDT and CDR2 YNNKEL (reference sequence). CDR3 length: 17 residues. The V gene end was trimmed by 2 bases and the J gene end by 4 bases; junction bases not matched to a gene: 4. This CDR3 is CASSQIGTGGYNSPLHF. The CDR3 nucleotides are TGTGCCAGCAGCCAAATCGGGACAGGGGGGTATAATTCACCCCTCCACTTT.

The table lists this clonotype with a few counts. Germline is not matched at one junction end, which may reflect a read error. This chain uses TRBV7-7 with TRBJ2-3, with 7 bases identical to TRBD1. This CDR3 spans 15 amino acids. Looked up from germline, CDR1 is SSHAT and CDR2 is FNYEAQ (reference sequence). The CDR3 sequence is CASSLRDRDTDTQYF. DNA for the CDR3: TGTGCTAGCAGCTTAAGAGACAGGGACACAGATACGCAGTATTTT.

This clonotype was detected a few times. The rearrangement joins TRBV18 to TRBJ2-1; D is possibly TRBD1 (5 bases). In germline, CDR1 is KGHSH, CDR2 LQKENI. The CDR3 has 13 residues. V gave up 4 bases and J gave up 2 bases, with 6 bases separating them. In DNA form, the CDR3 reads TGTGCCAGCTCACAACAGGCCTACAATGAGCAGTTCTTC. Translated, it gives CASSQQAYNEQFF.

This clonotype was counted ten times or more. The rearrangement uses TRBV21-1 and TRBJ1-6; the table's TRBD1 call for D was not verified on the DNA. TRBV21-1 is recorded as a pseudogene. The CDR3 consists of 15 residues. The CDR3 region is CASSWDTLRLSPLHF. In DNA, the CDR3 is TGTGCCAGCAGCTGGGACACTCTACGGCTTTCACCCCTCCACTTT.

This clonotype was picked up many times. The CDR3 region has the DNA TGTGCCAGCAGCACCTACAGTACCATCTATGGCTACACCTTC. Translation gives CASSTYSTIYGYTF. The V call is TRBV7-2, the J call TRBJ1-2, with D unresolved. Per germline, CDR1 SGHTA and CDR2 FQGNSA. CDR3 length: 14 amino acids. V gave up 5 bases and J gave up 4 bases, with 14 bases separating them.

The chain couples TRBV20-1 to TRBJ2-1; maybe TRBD2 (5 bases). The CDR3 runs to 14 residues. CDR1 is DFQATT and CDR2 is SNEGSKA in the germline V gene (reference sequence). V shed 3 bases and J shed 1 base, with 10 bases lying between them. This chain's CDR3 is CSARGRRSYNEQFF. CDR3 DNA: TGCAGTGCTAGGGGCAGGAGGTCCTACAATGAGCAGTTCTTC.

The chain links TRBV6-5 to TRBJ2-3, with 7 positions matching TRBD2. V shed 6 bases, J shed 3 bases, and the junction held 15 bases outside the gene matches. The germline CDR1 and CDR2 sequences are MNHEY and SVGAGI. There are 17 residues in the CDR3. The CDR3 sequence is CASRVPGGSYKTDTQYF. In DNA, the CDR3 is TGTGCCAGCAGGGTGCCGGGCGGGAGCTACAAAACAGATACGCAGTATTTT.

This clonotype has just a few counts. The rearrangement joins TRBV7-9 to TRBJ2-5; TRBD1 agrees at 9 bases. The CDR3 is 16 residues long. The V and J ends lost 2 bases and 2 bases, in that order; junction bases with no gene match: 6. Germline CDR1 reads SEHNR; CDR2 reads FQNEAQ (reference sequence). CDR3 nucleotide sequence: TGTGCCAGCAGCTTACAGGACAGGGGTAATCAAGAGACCCAGTACTTC. As protein: CASSLQDRGNQETQYF.

The CDR3 protein is CASRAGNEQYF. The CDR3 DNA is TGTGCCAGCCGCGCGGGGAACGAGCAGTACTTC. The chain recombines TRBV11-2 with TRBJ2-7; maybe TRBD2 (6 bases). This CDR3 region has 11 residues. V was cut by 8 bases and J by 5 bases, with 10 bases left in between. Germline CDR1 is SGHAT and CDR2 is FQNNGV.

This clonotype was seen a few times. The V call is TRBV19, the J call TRBJ1-5; D gene ambiguous. Trimming shortened V by 4 bases and J by 5 bases, and 18 bases separated the two germline ends. The CDR3 loop spans 16 amino acids. Per the germline V gene, CDR1 is LNHDA and CDR2 is SQIVND (reference sequence). CDR3 DNA: TGTGCCAGTAGTAGAGCGGCGAACAATAGGGATCAGCCCCAGCATTTT. Amino acids: CASSRAANNRDQPQHF. The full variable domain, its missing parts supplied by reference TRBV19 and TRBJ1-5, is DGGITQSPKYLFRKEGQNVTLSCEQNLNHDAMYWYRQDPGQGLRLIYYSQIVNDFQKGDIAEGYSVSREKKESFPLTVTSAQKNPTAFYLCASSRAANNRDQPQHFGDGTRLSIL.

Note on this clonotype: Since a much larger clone is just one base distant, this may be a read error. The chain is built from TRBV7-2 and TRBJ2-2; the D is unclear. Trimming removed 7 bases from V and 3 bases from J, with 6 bases in between. CDR3 length: 12 residues. Per the germline V gene, CDR1 is SGHTA and CDR2 is FQGNSA. The CDR3 DNA reads TGTGCCAGCACCTCTTACACCGGGGAGCTGTTTTTT. It specifies CASTSYTGELFF.

This clonotype showed up just a few times. The rearrangement joins TRBV20-1 to TRBJ2-1; D perhaps matches TRBD1 (6 bases). V was clipped by 7 bases and J by 0 bases, with 13 bases between them. CDR3 length: 14 amino acids. Germline values: CDR1 DFQATT, CDR2 SNEGSKA (reference sequence). The DNA of the CDR3 is TGCAGTGGTTTTGGACAGAGCTCCTACAATGAGCAGTTCTTC. Its translation: CSGFGQSSYNEQFF.

In its sample, this clonotype was seen many times. This chain connects TRBV7-9 to TRBJ2-1; TRBD1 or TRBD2 may be the D gene (5 bases each). V lost 2 bases to trimming and J lost 15 bases, with 11 bases between them. This CDR3 region has 11 residues. The germline CDR1 and CDR2 sequences are SEHNR and FQNEAQ (reference sequence). CDR3 coding DNA: TGTGCCAGCAGCTTAAAGGGACCCGTGTTCTTC. As protein: CASSLKGPVFF.

There are many counts of this clonotype. The chain couples TRBV30 to TRBJ1-3; D not certain. Between the trimmed V and J ends, which lost 0 bases and 3 bases, there was a span of 6 bases. Germline V lookup: CDR1 GTSNPN, CDR2 SVGIG (reference sequence). This CDR3 region has 13 residues. CDR3 loop: CAWSVLSGNTIYF. The DNA for the CDR3 is TGTGCCTGGAGTGTACTTAGTGGAAACACCATATATTTT.

This clonotype appeared a few times. V is TRBV5-8 and J is TRBJ1-1, with D hard to call. There are 13 residues in the CDR3. V was pared by 4 bases and J by 1 base, with 8 bases between. Germline V gives CDR1 SGHTS, CDR2 YDEGEE. CDR3 amino acids: CASSRTRNTEAFF. CDR3 sequence (DNA): TGTGCCAGCAGCCGTACAAGGAACACTGAAGCTTTCTTT.

The CDR3: CASSLSGEAFF. In DNA form, the CDR3 reads TGTGCCAGCAGCTTAAGCGGGGAAGCTTTCTTT. The V gene is TRBV7-9, the J gene TRBJ1-1; D remains ambiguous. CDR3 length: 11 amino acids. Germline-derived CDR1 and CDR2 are SEHNR and FQNEAQ (reference sequence). V lost 2 bases to trimming and J lost 8 bases, with 6 bases between them. Full variable domain (rest looked up from reference TRBV7-9 and TRBJ1-1): DTGVSQNPRHKITKRGQNVTFRCDPISEHNRLYWYRQTLGQGPEFLTYFQNEAQLEKSRLLSDRFSAERPKGSFSTLEIQRTEQGDSAMYLCASSLSGEAFFGQGTRLTVV.